What follows are 31 T cell receptor beta chains derived from one specimen sequenced in a study of T cells in Graves' hyperthyroidism and ophthalmopathy. The investigators amplified TCR beta CDR3 regions from RNA transcripts. During a first-round RT-PCR of the TCR CDR3, the HTBI primer set was used. One entry per CDR3 protein, called by TCRdb with MiXCR from the multiplex PCR reads. This sample has over 250,000 distinct CDR3 sequences; approximately 23% occur once, and the top ten carry roughly 60%. Specimen: blood. The receptor set was obtained from a man aged 30 to 39 with Graves' ophthalmopathy.

This clonotype was seen repeatedly, ten times or more. The chain combines TRBV5-6 with TRBJ1-1; D remains ambiguous. This CDR3 comprises 13 residues. Germline V gene lookup returns CDR1 SGHDT and CDR2 YYEEEE. The V end lost 4 bases, the J end lost 2 bases, and 9 bases lay between the germline ends. CDR3 in DNA: TGTGCCAGCAGCAACGGACTTAACACTGAAGCTTTCTTT. It specifies CASSNGLNTEAFF. The whole variable domain, remainder taken from reference TRBV5-6 and TRBJ1-1, is DAGVTQSPTHLIKTRGQQVTLRCSPKSGHDTVSWYQQALGQGPQFIFQYYEEEERQRGNFPDRFSGHQFPNYSSELNVNALLLGDSALYLCASSNGLNTEAFFGQGTRLTVV.

J is TRBJ2-1 and V is TRBV19, with 10 nucleotides matching TRBD2. The CDR3 spans 14 residues. Trimming cost V 7 bases and J 9 bases; bases outside gene matches: 9. CDR1 is LNHDA, CDR2 SQIVND, per germline (reference sequence). The CDR3 sequence: CASKGLAGVSEQFF. As DNA, the CDR3 is TGTGCCAGTAAGGGTCTAGCGGGAGTCAGTGAGCAGTTCTTC.

This clonotype was counted at least ten times. This chain links TRBV24-1 with TRBJ2-1, with D possibly being TRBD2 (5 bases). The CDR3 spans 15 residues. Germline V CDR1 and CDR2: KGHDR, SFDVKD. Trimming removed 2 bases from V and 0 bases from J, with 7 bases in between. The CDR3 region has the DNA TGTGCCACCAGTGATTACGAGGGCTCCTACAATGAGCAGTTCTTC. Residues: CATSDYEGSYNEQFF.

This clonotype was observed a handful of times. The J gene is TRBJ2-1, the V gene TRBV20-1; 7 nucleotides line up with TRBD2. Looked up from germline, CDR1 is DFQATT and CDR2 is SNEGSKA (reference sequence). This CDR3 is 17 amino acids long. The V gene end was trimmed by 0 bases and the J gene end by 3 bases; junction bases not matched to a gene: 11. CDR3 nucleotide sequence: TGCAGTGCTAGAGACGTCCCGGGACTACCCTACTACAATGAGCAGTTCTTC. Its protein product is CSARDVPGLPYYNEQFF.

The CDR3 loop is CASSMSNYGYTF. In DNA form, the CDR3 reads TGTGCCAGTAGTATGAGCAACTATGGCTACACCTTC. The genes are TRBV19 and TRBJ1-2; no definite D call. V was pared by 3 bases and J by 2 bases, with 4 bases between. This CDR3 has 12 residues. The germline CDR1 and CDR2 sequences are LNHDA and SQIVND (reference sequence).

This sequence joins TRBV6-1 and TRBJ2-7; the D gene could be TRBD1 or TRBD2 (6 bases each). The V gene's germline CDR1 is MNHNS and CDR2 SASEGT. V dropped 5 bases and J dropped 6 bases, with 14 bases sitting between them. This CDR3 contains 13 residues. The CDR3 DNA reads as TGTGCCAGCAGTTGGGAGAGGGGGGCCGAGCAGTACTTC. Translated, it gives CASSWERGAEQYF.

V is TRBV20-1 and J is TRBJ2-2, with D perhaps assigned TRBD1 or TRBD2 (5 bases each). The germline CDR1 and CDR2 sequences are DFQATT and SNEGSKA (reference sequence). The CDR3 covers 14 residues. The germline V and J ends were trimmed by 4 bases and 4 bases, with 13 bases remaining between them. The CDR3 spells CSAMGPWGTGELFF. The DNA for the CDR3 is TGCAGTGCTATGGGACCTTGGGGCACCGGGGAGCTGTTTTTT.

This clonotype showed up just a few times. The chain recombines TRBV18 with TRBJ1-5, with 9 nucleotides matching TRBD1. The trim removed 3 bases at V and 3 bases at J, leaving 6 bases unmatched. The CDR3 spans 16 residues. Germline CDR1 and CDR2: KGHSH and LQKENI. CDR3 in amino acids: CASSPGQGLVNQPQHF. The CDR3 DNA is TGTGCCAGCTCACCGGGACAGGGACTCGTCAATCAGCCCCAGCATTTT. Drawing the rest from reference TRBV18 and TRBJ1-5, the complete variable domain is NAGVMQNPRHLVRRRGQEARLRCSPMKGHSHVYWYRQLPEEGLKFMVYLQKENIIDESGMPKERFSAEFPKEGPSILRIQQVVRGDSAAYFCASSPGQGLVNQPQHFGDGTRLSIL.

The rearrangement links TRBV7-9 to TRBJ1-5, with a possible D match to TRBD1 (5 bases). Germline V gene sequence: CDR1 SEHNR, CDR2 FQNEAQ (reference sequence). The CDR3 totals 14 residues. V shed 0 bases and J shed 6 bases, with 9 bases lying between them. CDR3 residues: CASSLAGAGQPQHF. DNA of the CDR3: TGTGCCAGCAGCTTAGCAGGGGCGGGTCAGCCCCAGCATTTT.

J is TRBJ1-1 and V is TRBV29-1; 9 bases align to TRBD1. CDR1 SQVTM and CDR2 ANQGSEA come from the germline V gene. Unmatched junction bases numbered 7, after V lost 6 bases and J lost 2 bases. CDR3 length equals 14 residues. CDR3 amino acids: CSVRDRVRNTEAFF. In nucleotides, the CDR3 is TGCAGCGTCCGGGACAGGGTACGCAACACTGAAGCTTTCTTT.

This clonotype was found a few times. The CDR3 loop reads CSVSLTSRYEQYF. DNA for the CDR3: TGCAGTGTCTCACTTACTAGCAGGTACGAGCAGTACTTC. J is TRBJ2-7 and V is TRBV20-1, with D possibly being TRBD2 (6 bases). V gave up 7 bases and J gave up 4 bases, with 17 bases separating them. The CDR3 covers 13 residues. Germline CDR1 and CDR2: DFQATT and SNEGSKA (reference sequence).

V usage is TRBV12-3 or TRBV12-4 and J usage is TRBJ1-4, with D uncertain. V lost 5 bases and J 8 bases, leaving 18 bases between the germline ends. This CDR3 spans 15 amino acids. CDR3 amino acids: CASSRYRSSGEKLFF. CDR3 coding DNA: TGTGCCAGCAGTAGGTATCGCTCATCCGGGGAAAAACTGTTTTTT.

This clonotype showed up many times. The chain links TRBV11-2 to TRBJ2-5, with 7 bases identical to TRBD2. The CDR3 totals 16 residues. Germline CDR1 and CDR2: SGHAT and FQNNGV. The trim removed 0 bases at V and 1 base at J, leaving 5 bases unmatched. The CDR3 spells CASSLEGGRGQETQYF. For the CDR3, the DNA is TGTGCCAGCAGCTTAGAGGGCGGGAGAGGCCAAGAGACCCAGTACTTC.

At least ten counts were recorded for this clonotype. J is TRBJ2-2 and V is TRBV11-2; D is tentatively TRBD1 or TRBD2 (6 bases each). V lost 3 bases, J lost 5 bases, and 13 bases lay in between. The CDR3 covers 15 residues. The germline V gene has CDR1 SGHAT and CDR2 FQNNGV. CDR3 coding DNA: TGTGCCAGCAGCTTTTTCGGAGGGGGGACCGGGGAGCTGTTTTTT. Encoded protein: CASSFFGGGTGELFF.

Notes on this clonotype: One base away lies a much larger clone, so this may be a sequencing read error. The V call is TRBV30, the J call TRBJ1-1; possible D gene TRBD1, 6 bases. Germline V CDR1 and CDR2: GTSNPN, SVGIG (reference sequence). This CDR3 comprises 12 residues. With 2 bases removed from V and 10 bases from J, the gap between germline ends came to 14 bases. The CDR3 loop reads CAWSQGFAGAFF. The CDR3 region has the DNA TGTGCCTGGAGTCAGGGGTTCGCAGGAGCTTTCTTT.

This clonotype was seen more than once but under ten times. The chain combines TRBV18 with TRBJ2-5, with 8 bases lining up with TRBD2. Germline V gene data show CDR1 as KGHSH and CDR2 as LQKENI. V dropped 3 bases and J dropped 4; count of bases not matched to a gene: 10. This CDR3 has 16 amino acids. The CDR3 nucleotides read TGTGCCAGCTCACCGCCCGGCGGGGGGCGGAGAGAGACCCAGTACTTC. It yields the protein CASSPPGGGRRETQYF.

This clonotype has a count of ten or more. The J gene is TRBJ1-1, the V gene TRBV18; 7 bases are a match to TRBD1. V gave up 8 bases and J gave up 1 base; unmatched junction bases: 4. The CDR3 is 13 residues long. Germline V gives CDR1 KGHSH, CDR2 LQKENI. CDR3 sequence (DNA): TGTGCCAGCGCCGCAGGGGGGAACACTGAAGCTTTCTTT. Its protein product is CASAAGGNTEAFF.

There are a few counts of this clonotype. This chain uses TRBV10-3 with TRBJ2-1, with 11 bases lining up with TRBD2. Germline values: CDR1 ENHRY, CDR2 SYGVKD. Trimming at V came to 3 bases and at J to 3 bases, leaving 7 bases not matched to a gene. This CDR3 has 17 amino acids. The CDR3 reads CAISERGTSGLYNEQFF. Written as DNA, the CDR3 is TGTGCCATCAGTGAACGGGGGACTAGCGGTCTCTACAATGAGCAGTTCTTC.

This clonotype was observed a few times. This CDR3 reads CSVDGDGIQYF. CDR3 in DNA: TGCAGCGTTGATGGTGATGGCATTCAGTACTTC. The chain joins TRBV29-1 to TRBJ2-4; D call uncertain. V lost 3 bases to trimming and J lost 9 bases, with 9 bases between them. The length of the CDR3 is 11 residues. CDR1 is SQVTM, CDR2 ANQGSEA, per germline. Variable domain in full (rest from reference TRBV29-1 and TRBJ2-4): SAVISQKPSRDICQRGTSLTIQCQVDSQVTMMFWYRQQPGQSLTLIATANQGSEATYESGFVIDKFPISRPNLTFSTLTVSNMSPEDSSIYLCSVDGDGIQYFGAGTRLSVL.

This clonotype was counted many times. This chain uses TRBV28 with TRBJ2-3, with TRBD2 matching over 10 bases. Germline trimming cut 8 bases from V and 0 bases from J; bases unmatched to any gene: 11. Germline loops: CDR1 MDHEN, CDR2 SYDVKM. The CDR3 extends over 17 amino acids. For the CDR3, the DNA is TGTGCCAGCGGGCTAGCGGGAGCCTCCTCTAGCACAGATACGCAGTATTTT. Protein product: CASGLAGASSSTDTQYF.

This clonotype has more than one count but fewer than ten. This chain joins TRBV3-1 and TRBJ1-1; no clear D. V shed 7 bases and J shed 6 bases, with 12 bases lying between them. Germline V gene sequence: CDR1 LGHDT, CDR2 YNNKEL (reference sequence). CDR3 length equals 12 residues. CDR3 amino acids: CASTSARSEAFF. CDR3 nucleotide sequence: TGTGCCAGCACATCGGCCCGCTCTGAAGCTTTCTTT.

The chain carries TRBV11-3 and TRBJ2-7, with 9 bases lining up with TRBD1. Germline V CDR1 and CDR2: SGHNT, YENEEA. V dropped 5 bases and J dropped 3; count of bases not matched to a gene: 8. This CDR3 has 15 residues. CDR3 loop: CASSGRTGAGYEQYF. CDR3 nucleotide sequence: TGTGCCAGCAGCGGTAGGACAGGGGCGGGCTACGAGCAGTACTTC.

This clonotype was picked up one time. This may stem from a read error, because a much larger clone lies one nucleotide away. The chain has TRBV20-1 and TRBJ2-3; 12 positions match TRBD2. V shed 3 bases, J shed 1 base, and the junction held 8 bases outside the gene matches. Germline CDR1 and CDR2: DFQATT and SNEGSKA (reference sequence). The CDR3 runs 17 residues. This CDR3 is CSASYRASGRGTDTQYF. The CDR3, as DNA: TGCAGTGCTAGTTATAGGGCTAGCGGGAGGGGCACAGATACGCAGTATTTT.

The rearrangement uses TRBV4-1 and TRBJ1-1; tentative D call: TRBD1 (5 bases). The germline V gene has CDR1 MGHRA and CDR2 YSYEKL. Trimming removed 0 bases from V and 4 bases from J, with 12 bases in between. CDR3 length: 15 residues. CDR3 DNA: TGCGCCAGCAGCCAAGAAGTAGCGGGGGGCACTGAAGCTTTCTTT. Amino acids: CASSQEVAGGTEAFF.

About this clonotype: A read error is possible here, since a much larger clone lies one base away. The CDR3, as DNA: TGTGCCAGCAGCTTTGCCCCCTACGAGCAGTGCTTC. Its protein product is CASSFAPYEQCF. The chain has TRBV7-9 and TRBJ2-7; D call uncertain. Germline V gene lookup returns CDR1 SEHNR and CDR2 FQNEAQ (reference sequence). CDR3 length equals 12 residues.

This clonotype was seen more than once but under ten times. V is TRBV12-3 or TRBV12-4 and J is TRBJ2-5, with 7 bases lining up with TRBD2. The ends lost 1 base at V and 2 bases at J; junction bases unmatched: 7. The CDR3 is 16 amino acids. CDR3 DNA sequence: TGTGCCAGCAGTTTAGTTTTCGGGGGGTATCAAGAGACCCAGTACTTC. Translation gives CASSLVFGGYQETQYF.

This clonotype was detected only a few times. The V call is TRBV20-1, the J call TRBJ2-1, with 8 positions matching TRBD1. V dropped 5 bases and J dropped 2; count of bases not matched to a gene: 5. CDR1 is DFQATT and CDR2 is SNEGSKA in the germline V gene (reference sequence). The CDR3 is 14 residues long. The CDR3 DNA follows: TGCAGTGCTCAGACAGGGGAGACCTACAATGAGCAGTTCTTC. Translated, it gives CSAQTGETYNEQFF.

This chain uses TRBV7-8 with TRBJ2-1, with 8 bases identical to TRBD2. V was clipped by 7 bases and J by 7 bases; unmatched bases: 12. The CDR3 loop spans 15 amino acids. The germline gives CDR1 SGHVS, CDR2 FQNEAQ. The CDR3 here is CASTAVPGGPNEQFF. DNA for the CDR3: TGTGCCAGCACCGCCGTCCCGGGAGGGCCTAATGAGCAGTTCTTC.

Comment on this clonotype: Being one base from a much bigger clone, this may be a read error. It is likely a read error, because the conserved phenylalanine at the end of the CDR3 is missing. This sequence joins TRBV7-3 and TRBJ2-3, with 9 bases matching TRBD2. This CDR3 is built from 17 residues. The trim removed 0 bases at V and 5 bases at J, leaving 9 bases unmatched. Germline values: CDR1 SGHTA, CDR2 FQGTGA. The CDR3 region has the DNA TGTGCCAGCAGCTTAACGTCGGCGGGAGGGCCGAAAGATACGCAGTATCTT. Amino acid sequence: CASSLTSAGGPKDTQYL.

This clonotype was seen a few times. The chain recombines TRBV28 with TRBJ2-2; 7 nucleotides line up with TRBD1. Germline V gene data show CDR1 as MDHEN and CDR2 as SYDVKM. With 5 bases clipped from V and 2 bases from J, the junction kept 5 bases outside the gene matches. The CDR3 spans 15 residues. CDR3 sequence (DNA): TGTGCCAGCAGTCCGACAGGGATTAACACCGGGGAGCTGTTTTTT. Its protein product is CASSPTGINTGELFF.

The chain recombines TRBV6-2 or TRBV6-3 with TRBJ1-5; 10 bases are a match to TRBD1. Germline V gives CDR1 MNHEY, CDR2 SVGEGT. With V trimmed by 5 bases and J by 4 bases, 5 bases remained unmatched. The CDR3 consists of 15 residues. CDR3 region: CASSPWTGGNQPQHF. The CDR3 bases are TGTGCCAGCAGTCCCTGGACAGGGGGGAATCAGCCCCAGCATTTT.